This is a list of T cell receptor beta chains from one sample in a study of T cell repertoires in ileal Crohn's disease. The table came from immunoSEQ multiplex PCR; TCRdb's copy has only in-frame clones and leaves some out. The table shows 13,000 to 15,000 clones, with nearly 85% occurring only once. Sequenced: ileal tissue. The source of these receptors is an adult with Crohn's disease. CDR3s include the opening cysteine and the closing phenylalanine or tryptophan. D genes are given only for firm matches. Clone sizes are given selectively: once, few, many, or a class where the clone is expanded.

J	D	size	V	CDR3	DNA
TRBJ2-1	TRBD2	-	TRBV4-1	CASSQGRGGNEQFF	TGCGCCAGCAGCCAAGGGCGCGGGGGGAATGAGCAGTTCTTC
TRBJ2-1	-	medium-sized	TRBV11-2	CASSSGTGDEQFF	TGTGCCAGCAGCTCCGGGACTGGAGATGAGCAGTTCTTC
TRBJ2-2	TRBD1	-	TRBV29-1	CSVRTGWNTGELFF	TGCAGCGTTCGGACAGGGTGGAACACCGGGGAGCTGTTTTTT
TRBJ2-1	-	-	TRBV10-1	CASSGTSYNEQFF	TGCGCCAGCAGCGGGACATCCTACAATGAGCAGTTCTTC
TRBJ2-1	TRBD1	-	TRBV7-2	CASSFRQGYNEQFF	TGTGCCAGCAGCTTTCGACAGGGTTACAATGAGCAGTTCTTC
TRBJ2-2	TRBD2	-	TRBV11-2	CASSGGTSGGAYEELFF	TGTGCCAGCAGCGGAGGGACTAGCGGGGGTGCTTACGAGGAGCTGTTTTTT
TRBJ2-2	TRBD2	-	TRBV5-1	CASSLGGRANTGELFF	TGCGCCAGCAGCTTGGGAGGGAGGGCGAACACCGGGGAGCTGTTTTTT
TRBJ2-5	TRBD1	few	TRBV6-6	CASSSQTGTGQETQYF	TGTGCCAGCAGCTCCCAGACCGGGACAGGGCAGGAGACCCAGTACTTC
TRBJ2-3	-	-	TRBV9	CASSLRWADTQYF	TGTGCCAGCAGCTTGCGGTGGGCAGATACGCAGTATTTT
TRBJ2-5	-	medium-sized	TRBV7-6	CASSSTPKGETQYF	TGTGCCAGCAGCAGTACACCTAAGGGGGAGACCCAGTACTTC
TRBJ2-1	TRBD2	-	TRBV9	CASSPPLAEAYNEQFF	TGTGCCAGCAGCCCGCCCCTAGCGGAAGCCTACAATGAGCAGTTCTTC
TRBJ2-1	TRBD1	-	TRBV7-2	CASSLPGGSDNEQFF	TGTGCCAGCAGCTTACCAGGGGGTAGCGACAATGAGCAGTTCTTC
TRBJ1-1	-	-	TRBV9	CASSAGNMGSTEAFF	TGTGCCAGCAGCGCGGGGAACATGGGGAGCACTGAAGCTTTCTTT
TRBJ2-1	TRBD2	-	TRBV5-1	CASSFPGREAEQFF	TGCGCCAGCAGCTTCCCCGGACGGGAGGCTGAGCAGTTCTTC
TRBJ2-7	TRBD1	-	TRBV6-5	CASSRDRGDEQYF	TGTGCCAGCAGTAGGGACAGGGGGGACGAGCAGTACTTC
TRBJ2-3	-	-	TRBV5-1	CASSLIPRRGGLPDTQYF	TGCGCCAGCAGCTTGATCCCTAGGAGGGGGGGCCTGCCAGATACGCAGTATTTT
TRBJ2-5	-	-	TRBV7-2	CASSLMVGRVVIGETQYF	TGTGCCAGCAGCTTAATGGTGGGCAGGGTGGTTATCGGGGAGACCCAGTACTTC
TRBJ1-1	TRBD1	once	TRBV27	CASSYDRDTEAFF	TGTGCCAGCAGTTATGACAGGGACACTGAAGCTTTCTTT
TRBJ1-1	-	-	TRBV27	CAAQGRNTEAFF	TGTGCCGCACAGGGACGGAACACTGAAGCTTTCTTT
TRBJ1-1	-	-	TRBV6-1	CASRLGLNTEAFF	TGTGCCAGCAGACTAGGGTTGAACACTGAAGCTTTCTTT
TRBJ2-3	-	-	TRBV9	CASSRADTQYF	TGTGCCAGCAGCCGCGCAGATACGCAGTATTTT
TRBJ1-4	TRBD1	-	TRBV5-1	CASSLWTGQTNEKLFF	TGCGCCAGCAGCTTGTGGACAGGGCAAACTAATGAAAAACTGTTTTTT
TRBJ1-1	TRBD1	-	TRBV6-1	CASRDRDRSNTEAFF	TGTGCCAGCAGGGATCGGGACAGGAGCAACACTGAAGCTTTCTTT
TRBJ1-4	TRBD1	-	TRBV25-1	CASSEAPWTGVDEKLFF	TGTGCCAGCAGTGAAGCCCCCTGGACAGGGGTGGATGAAAAACTGTTTTTT
TRBJ1-1	-	medium-sized	TRBV7-8	CASSFKNTEAFF	TGTGCCAGCAGCTTTAAGAACACTGAAGCTTTCTTT
TRBJ1-1	TRBD1	-	TRBV29-1	CSVQGGRTEAFF	TGCAGCGTCCAGGGGGGTCGAACTGAAGCTTTCTTT
TRBJ2-5	-	-	TRBV18	CASSGGLQETQYF	TGTGCCAGCTCAGGCGGCCTCCAAGAGACCCAGTACTTC
TRBJ2-3	-	-	TRBV11-2	CASSLWAGDTQYF	TGTGCCAGCAGCCTTTGGGCCGGAGATACGCAGTATTTT
TRBJ1-1	TRBD1	-	TRBV6-5	CASSGHRGGEAFF	TGTGCCAGCAGTGGACACAGGGGGGGTGAAGCTTTCTTT
TRBJ2-6	-	-	TRBV5-6	CASSFTGSGANVLTF	TGTGCCAGCAGCTTCACAGGGTCCGGGGCCAACGTCCTGACTTTC